This T cell receptor beta chain was profiled in a study of cytomegalovirus exposure and HLA in healthy donors. Donors were nominally healthy when sampled, though unrecorded immune exposures were likely. The PCR was carried out with 60 Vbeta primers and 13 Jbeta primers. Data came from immunoSEQ multiplex PCR; TCRdb stores just in-frame clones and leaves some out. The sample has 150,000 to 200,000 clones, about three quarters seen once; the top ten hold more than 9%. This CDR3 is built from 14 residues. V shed 6 bases, J shed 3 bases, and the junction held 6 bases outside the gene matches. CDR1 and CDR2 (germline): SNHLY, FYNNEI.

The rearrangement joins TRBV2 to TRBJ1-1; TRBD1 matches at 8 bases. Sequenced material: PBMCs. The receptor was isolated from a man aged 25-45 years in good health and CMV-seropositive. Here the CDR3 DNA reads TGTGCCAGCAGCACCTCGACAGGGGACACTGAAGCTTTCTTT. Its translation is CASSTSTGDTEAFF.